The T cell receptor (beta chain) under discussion was sequenced for a study of T cell repertoires in cytomegalovirus infection. Notes on this clonotype: Its antigen is unidentified.

From the reads, TCRdb called clonotypes with MiXCR, one entry per CDR3 protein. The table records about 570,000 distinct CDR3 sequences, under 45% of them present only once. The germline CDR1 and CDR2 sequences are MNHEY and SVGEGT. CDR3 size: 14 residues. V shed 4 bases, J shed 10 bases, and the junction held 8 bases outside the gene matches. This receptor was identified in a human donor in good health (CMV status not recorded). Some clones in this sample may be carry-over from other donors' samples. Sequenced material: cultured PBMCs, taken from culture after CMV antigen stimulation. The chain is built from TRBV6-2 or TRBV6-3 and TRBJ2-1, with 9 bases that match TRBD2. The CDR3 DNA sequence: TGTGCCAGCAGTTTTCGCGGGAGGGCTAGCGAGCAGTTCTTC. It translates to CASSFRGRASEQFF.